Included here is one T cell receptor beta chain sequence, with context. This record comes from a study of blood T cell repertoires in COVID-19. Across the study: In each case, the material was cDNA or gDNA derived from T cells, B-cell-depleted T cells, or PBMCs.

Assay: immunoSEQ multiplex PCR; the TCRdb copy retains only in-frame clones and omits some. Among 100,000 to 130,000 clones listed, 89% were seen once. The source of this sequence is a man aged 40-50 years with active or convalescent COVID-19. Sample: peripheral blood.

The CDR3 DNA sequence: TGTGCCAGCAGCGAATATCAGGGAAGCAATCAGCCCCAGCATTTT. The encoded protein is CASSEYQGSNQPQHF. The chain joins TRBV7-6 to TRBJ1-5, with a weak D call TRBD1 (5 bases). The V and J ends lost 5 bases and 1 base respectively, with 12 bases between them. CDR3 length: 15 residues. Germline CDR1 is SGHVS and CDR2 is FNYEAQ.